One sample yielded the 19 T cell receptor beta chains listed below, sequenced in a study of vaccination and CD4 T cells after COVID-19. Cultured CD4+ T cell DNA underwent sequencing with the Oncomine TCR Beta short-read assay. Cultured CD4+ T cells yielded the extracted genomic DNA. TCRdb used MiXCR to reprocess the PCR reads, holding one entry per CDR3 protein. The table has about 6,800 distinct CDR3 sequences, roughly 30% seen once. Their antigens are not known. The treatment denotes: approximately nine-day PBMC culture with coronavirus spike peptide pools or control peptides (ViraFEST assay). One should note that the unexposed donor's CD4+ T cells were collected before the COVID-19 pandemic (2011-2018). Sequencing input: CD4+ T cells from blood, cultured in vitro. The receptors stem from a human donor in good health.

V usage is TRBV20-1 and J usage is TRBJ1-2, with 8 bases matching TRBD1. The CDR3 runs to 16 residues. CDR1 and CDR2 (germline): DFQATT, SNEGSKA (reference sequence). V trimming: 3 bases; J trimming: 5 bases; junction bases outside the gene matches: 14. The CDR3 sequence is CSASGQGASITYGYTF. The CDR3 nucleotides are TGCAGTGCTAGCGGGCAGGGGGCTTCAATCACGTATGGCTACACCTTC.

This clonotype was seen a few times. The chain uses TRBV27 and TRBJ2-5; 7 bases match TRBD1. Trimming at V came to 3 bases and at J to 4 bases, leaving 8 bases not matched to a gene. CDR3 length equals 15 residues. Germline CDR1 and CDR2: MNHEY and SMNVEV (reference sequence). The CDR3 nucleotides read TGTGCCAGCAGTTTTCGGGCAGGGGGAAGAGAGACCCAGTACTTC. This encodes CASSFRAGGRETQYF.

The V gene is TRBV20-1, the J gene TRBJ1-1, with 7 bases matching TRBD1. The CDR3 consists of 16 residues. Germline V CDR1 and CDR2: DFQATT, SNEGSKA (reference sequence). Trimming removed 6 bases from V and 0 bases from J; junction bases left unmatched: 13. This CDR3 is CSAGQWFGLMNTEAFF. CDR3 DNA sequence: TGCAGTGCGGGACAGTGGTTCGGCCTAATGAACACTGAAGCTTTCTTT.

The chain has TRBV20-1 and TRBJ2-7, with TRBD1 matching over 9 bases. This CDR3 is built from 13 residues. V shed 3 bases, J shed 3 bases, and the junction held 3 bases outside the gene matches. Germline V gene data show CDR1 as DFQATT and CDR2 as SNEGSKA (reference sequence). Here the CDR3 reads CSARGQGVYEQYF. CDR3 DNA: TGCAGTGCTAGGGGACAGGGAGTCTACGAGCAGTACTTC.

The CDR3, as DNA: TGTGCCAGCTCATCCGGGGTAGACACTGAAGCTTTCTTT. Its protein is CASSSGVDTEAFF. The V gene is TRBV18, the J gene TRBJ1-1, with D hard to call. CDR1 and CDR2 from the germline V gene are KGHSH and LQKENI. V lost 5 bases, J lost 3 bases, and 10 bases lay in between. This CDR3 has 13 residues. The complete variable domain, with remaining parts taken from reference TRBV18 and TRBJ1-1, reads NAGVMQNPRHLVRRRGQEARLRCSPMKGHSHVYWYRQLPEEGLKFMVYLQKENIIDESGMPKERFSAEFPKEGPSILRIQQVVRGDSAAYFCASSSGVDTEAFFGQGTRLTVV.

This clonotype has more than one count but fewer than ten. J is TRBJ1-5 and V is TRBV28; 7 nucleotides align to TRBD1. The CDR3 runs 15 residues. After removal of 8 bases from V and 4 bases from J, the junction contained 11 bases not matched to a gene. The V gene's germline CDR1 is MDHEN and CDR2 SYDVKM. CDR3 loop: CASGYTGVRNQPQHF. In DNA, the CDR3 is TGTGCCAGCGGGTATACAGGGGTTCGGAATCAGCCCCAGCATTTT.

This chain connects TRBV5-1 to TRBJ1-1, with 8 bases that match TRBD1. The CDR3 consists of 14 residues. Losses at the gene ends were 2 bases for V and 11 bases for J; bases not matched to a gene: 11. Germline-derived CDR1 and CDR2 are SGHRS and YFSETQ. Here the CDR3 DNA reads TGCGCCAGCAGCTTCGACACAGGGGGGGCGATGGCTTTCTTT. As protein: CASSFDTGGAMAFF.

CDR3 nucleotide sequence: TGTGCCAGCAGCTCCGTGGGTGGCGAGCAGTACTTC. Its translation: CASSSVGGEQYF. The rearrangement links TRBV11-3 to TRBJ2-7; D is unclear. V was shortened by 4 bases and J by 6 bases, with 10 bases between the two germline ends. The CDR3 extends over 12 amino acids. Germline V lookup: CDR1 SGHNT, CDR2 YENEEA.

V gene TRBV7-2 combines with J gene TRBJ2-7; 10 positions match TRBD2. The germline gives CDR1 SGHTA, CDR2 FQGNSA. Trimming at V came to 5 bases and at J to 6 bases, leaving 10 bases not matched to a gene. The CDR3 loop spans 15 amino acids. CDR3 sequence: CASSQRPSGRGEQYF. The CDR3 DNA is TGTGCCAGCAGCCAAAGGCCTAGCGGGAGAGGCGAGCAGTACTTC.

This sequence joins TRBV7-2 and TRBJ2-3; 11 positions agree with TRBD1. The CDR3 covers 15 residues. After removal of 5 bases from V and 4 bases from J, the junction contained 5 bases not matched to a gene. CDR1 is SGHTA and CDR2 is FQGNSA in the germline V gene. The CDR3 loop is CASSPGTGGADTQYF. The CDR3 DNA is TGTGCCAGCAGCCCAGGGACAGGGGGAGCAGATACGCAGTATTTT.

The chain carries TRBV11-1 and TRBJ1-2, with D perhaps matching TRBD1 (5 bases). This CDR3 comprises 14 residues. CDR1 and CDR2 (germline): SGHAT, FQDESV (reference sequence). V gave up 0 bases and J gave up 3 bases, with 8 bases separating them. The CDR3, as DNA: TGTGCCAGCAGCTTAGCCCAACAGGACTATGGCTACACCTTC. This sequence encodes CASSLAQQDYGYTF.

The chain is built from TRBV19 and TRBJ2-7, with 7 bases fitting TRBD1. This CDR3 is built from 15 residues. With V trimmed by 8 bases and J by 0 bases, 10 bases remained unmatched. The germline V gene encodes CDR1 LNHDA and CDR2 SQIVND (reference sequence). CDR3 coding DNA: TGTGCCAGTTCCCCCCGGACAGGTATCTCCTACGAGCAGTACTTC. Its protein is CASSPRTGISYEQYF. Drawing the rest from reference TRBV19 and TRBJ2-7, the complete variable domain is DGGITQSPKYLFRKEGQNVTLSCEQNLNHDAMYWYRQDPGQGLRLIYYSQIVNDFQKGDIAEGYSVSREKKESFPLTVTSAQKNPTAFYLCASSPRTGISYEQYFGPGTRLTVT.

This clonotype was recorded a few times. The rearrangement links TRBV15 to TRBJ2-6; D might be TRBD1 (6 bases). Germline values: CDR1 LNHNV, CDR2 YYDKDF (reference sequence). The V end was cut by 3 bases, the J end by 0 bases, with 6 bases between. The CDR3 is 15 residues long. CDR3 amino acids: CATSRTGSGANVLTF. DNA for the CDR3: TGTGCCACCAGCAGGACAGGCTCTGGGGCCAACGTCCTGACTTTC. Supplemented by reference TRBV15 and TRBJ2-6, the full variable domain reads DAMVIQNPRYQVTQFGKPVTLSCSQTLNHNVMYWYQQKSSQAPKLLFHYYDKDFNNEADTPDNFQSRRPNTSFCFLDIRSPGLGDTAMYLCATSRTGSGANVLTFGAGSRLTVL.

The chain recombines TRBV20-1 with TRBJ2-2; D not certain. Per germline, CDR1 DFQATT and CDR2 SNEGSKA (reference sequence). This CDR3 region has 12 residues. Trimming left V 6 bases short and J 3 bases short, with 8 bases between. The CDR3 nucleotides read TGCAGTGCCAGACCACACACCGGGGAGCTGTTTTTT. Amino acid sequence: CSARPHTGELFF.

This clonotype occurred a few times. This chain uses TRBV24-1 with TRBJ2-2, with D possibly being TRBD1 (6 bases). The CDR3 is made up of 15 amino acids. CDR1 and CDR2 from the germline V gene are KGHDR and SFDVKD. The V end was cut by 7 bases, the J end by 0 bases, with 11 bases between. The CDR3 DNA is TGTGCCACCAGGACCGGGACATCGAACACCGGGGAGCTGTTTTTT. This gives the protein CATRTGTSNTGELFF.

This chain connects TRBV19 to TRBJ2-3, with 7 bases lining up with TRBD1. The CDR3 sequence is 16 residues long. V shed 3 bases, J shed 2 bases, and the junction held 8 bases outside the gene matches. Germline-derived CDR1 and CDR2 are LNHDA and SQIVND (reference sequence). For the CDR3, the DNA is TGTGCCAGTAGTATTGCGCCAGGGGGACCCACAGATACGCAGTATTTT. It encodes CASSIAPGGPTDTQYF.

The gene calls are TRBV5-1 and TRBJ1-1; 9 bases align to TRBD1. This CDR3 is 14 amino acids long. CDR1 SGHRS and CDR2 YFSETQ come from the germline V gene. V lost 6 bases and J lost 1; bases outside the gene matches: 4. CDR3 nucleotides: TGCGCCAGCACCATGACAGGGGGGAACACTGAAGCTTTCTTT. It yields the protein CASTMTGGNTEAFF.

This clonotype is medium-sized in the sample. The chain joins TRBV20-1 to TRBJ1-6; D gene unclear. The CDR3 sequence is 12 residues long. Germline CDR1 is DFQATT and CDR2 is SNEGSKA (reference sequence). CDR3 DNA: TGCAGGGTCGCGGGGTTCGAGTCACCCCTCCACTTT. Protein: CRVAGFESPLHF.

The chain carries TRBV6-1 and TRBJ2-7; D is uncertain. V lost 6 bases to trimming and J lost 2 bases, with 20 bases between them. Germline-derived CDR1 and CDR2 are MNHNS and SASEGT. This CDR3 is built from 16 residues. The CDR3, as DNA: TGTGCCAGCAGCCTAAGAGACCACACCTACCCCTACGAGCAGTACTTC. This translates into CASSLRDHTYPYEQYF.